This TCR beta chain was sequenced during a study of shared clonotypes between healthy human individuals. Study-wide context: Sampling drew on donors who were a couple of women and a few men aged 18 to 49.

Naive CD8 cells were CD45RO-negative, positively selected for CCR7, excluding terminally differentiated effector memory CD45RA+ cells. The germline V gene has CDR1 SGHRS and CDR2 YFSETQ. The CDR3 spans 14 residues. V was trimmed by 0 bases and J by 0 bases, leaving 3 bases between them. Study-level findings and limits: Unshared clonotypes carried lower generation probabilities than those common to all four donors. The expectation was that sequencing depth would affect clonotype sharing among donors. Though the depth was large, rarefaction showed that sorted-subset sequencing was incomplete.

The table came from immunoSEQ multiplex PCR; TCRdb's copy has only in-frame clones and leaves some out. The sample carries some 2,000,000 clones, just under 95% recorded once. Comments on this clone: The target antigen is unknown. In the same sample, other DNA sequences code for this CDR3.

The clonotype originates from a young man in good health. The V and J genes are TRBV5-1 and TRBJ1-4; D is unresolved. Sequenced: naive CD8+ T cells sorted from blood. The CDR3 DNA follows: TGCGCCAGCAGCTTGGAGGCAACTAATGAAAAACTGTTTTTT. Protein: CASSLEATNEKLFF.